These 15 T cell receptor beta chains share one sample of origin, sequenced in a study of cytomegalovirus exposure and HLA in healthy donors. The PCR made use of 60 Vbeta and 13 Jbeta primers. TCRdb's copy holds only in-frame clones and misses some; the assay was immunoSEQ multiplex PCR. The data hold about 190,000 clones, with about 80% observed a single time. The sequencing input was PBMCs. Receptors were obtained from a woman under 30 in good health and CMV-seropositive.

The CDR3 sequence is CASSYNPRGGSPLHF. The CDR3 DNA is TGTGCCAGCAGTTACAACCCTAGGGGAGGTTCACCCCTCCACTTT. The rearrangement uses TRBV6-5 and TRBJ1-6, with D perhaps matching TRBD1 (5 bases). Trimming left V 2 bases short and J 9 bases short, with 14 bases between. Per the germline V gene, CDR1 is MNHEY and CDR2 is SVGAGI. This CDR3 comprises 15 residues.

V and J are TRBV27 and TRBJ1-1; D gene unclear. Trimming stripped 0 bases from V and 1 base from J, with 6 bases between. Germline CDR1 MNHEY, CDR2 SMNVEV (reference sequence). The CDR3 extends over 14 amino acids. The CDR3 DNA reads TGTGCCAGCAGTTTATCTGCAGGGAACACTGAAGCTTTCTTT. It codes for CASSLSAGNTEAFF.

This clone was seen a single time. V and J are TRBV9 and TRBJ2-2, with 8 bases that match TRBD1. Germline V gene data show CDR1 as SGDLS and CDR2 as YYNGEE. V was pared by 3 bases and J by 6 bases, with 10 bases of the junction left unmatched. This CDR3 is 16 amino acids long. CDR3 nucleotide sequence: TGTGCCAGCAGCGCAACCAGGACAGGGCCCCCCGGGGAGCTGTTTTTT. Residues: CASSATRTGPPGELFF.

The chain uses TRBV27 and TRBJ1-1; possibly TRBD1 for D (5 bases). Trimming took 5 bases from V and 4 from J, leaving 11 bases between them. There are 13 residues in the CDR3. The germline gives CDR1 MNHEY, CDR2 SMNVEV (reference sequence). The CDR3 nucleotides are TGTGCCAGCAGTCCATCGACAGTCACTGAAGCTTTCTTT. It codes for CASSPSTVTEAFF.

The chain is built from TRBV2 and TRBJ1-1; TRBD1 aligns across 9 bases. The CDR3 is 15 residues long. Germline V CDR1 and CDR2: SNHLY, FYNNEI. The V segment lost 5 bases and the J segment 3 bases; nucleotides outside the gene matches: 7. For the CDR3, the DNA is TGTGCCAGCAGTTGGACAGGGGAAGGAGACACTGAAGCTTTCTTT. Protein product: CASSWTGEGDTEAFF.

The chain is built from TRBV2 and TRBJ2-3; 9 nucleotides line up with TRBD2. V lost 6 bases and J lost 4; bases outside the gene matches: 8. Germline-derived CDR1 and CDR2 are SNHLY and FYNNEI. The CDR3 extends over 15 amino acids. The CDR3 here is CASRKVVAGADTQYF. The CDR3 DNA sequence: TGTGCCAGCAGGAAGGTAGTAGCGGGGGCAGATACGCAGTATTTT.

The chain couples TRBV5-5 to TRBJ1-3; tentatively, D is TRBD1 (5 bases). CDR1 is SGHKS and CDR2 is YYEKEE in the germline V gene (reference sequence). The CDR3 is made up of 15 amino acids. V was pared by 2 bases and J by 0 bases, with 9 bases between. The CDR3 region is CASSLGQISGNTIYF. CDR3 sequence (DNA): TGTGCCAGCAGCTTAGGACAAATCTCTGGAAACACCATATATTTT.

V is TRBV6-4 and J is TRBJ2-4, with TRBD2 matching 8 bases. Germline V gene lookup returns CDR1 MRHNA and CDR2 SNTAGT. This CDR3 has 15 amino acids. V gave up 2 bases and J gave up 5 bases; unmatched junction bases: 5. CDR3 protein: CASSDRPGGENIQYF. DNA of the CDR3: TGTGCCAGCAGTGACCGTCCGGGGGGGGAAAACATTCAGTACTTC.

This rearrangement joins TRBV18 to TRBJ1-5; TRBD1 might be the D (5 bases). The germline V gene has CDR1 KGHSH and CDR2 LQKENI. Trimming left V 6 bases short and J 8 bases short, with 17 bases between. The length of the CDR3 is 14 residues. The CDR3 region is CASSAGGMGEPQHF. The CDR3 DNA is TGTGCCAGCTCTGCGGGGGGGATGGGGGAGCCCCAGCATTTT.

The chain combines TRBV7-2 with TRBJ2-6; 7 bases map to TRBD1. CDR1 is SGHTA, CDR2 FQGNSA, per germline. Losses at the gene ends were 0 bases for V and 2 bases for J; bases not matched to a gene: 4. This CDR3 is built from 17 residues. For the CDR3, the DNA is TGTGCCAGCAGCTTAGCGACAGGGTACGCTGGGGCCAACGTCCTGACTTTC. Encoded protein: CASSLATGYAGANVLTF.

The genes are TRBV5-1 and TRBJ2-3; 8 bases line up with TRBD2. Unmatched junction bases numbered 3, after V lost 2 bases and J lost 10 bases. The CDR3 sequence is 12 residues long. Germline-derived CDR1 and CDR2 are SGHRS and YFSETQ. The CDR3 protein is CASSFGGEAQYF. Written as DNA, the CDR3 is TGCGCCAGCAGCTTCGGGGGGGAGGCGCAGTATTTT.

Comment on this clone: The same CDR3 also results from other DNA sequences found in this sample. The chain has TRBV30 and TRBJ1-5; D uncertain. The germline V gene encodes CDR1 GTSNPN and CDR2 SVGIG (reference sequence). V was clipped by 0 bases and J by 1 base, with 4 bases between them. The CDR3 has 13 residues. CDR3 region: CAWSVQSNQPQHF. DNA for the CDR3: TGTGCCTGGAGTGTACAAAGCAATCAGCCCCAGCATTTT.

J is TRBJ2-4 and V is TRBV19; a possible D gene is TRBD1 (5 bases). The V gene's germline CDR1 is LNHDA and CDR2 SQIVND (reference sequence). Between the trimmed V and J ends, which lost 6 bases and 9 bases, there was a span of 18 bases. CDR3 length: 14 residues. CDR3 DNA sequence: TGTGCCAGTAGCCGCTTAGGGGTTGTAGCCATTCAGTACTTC. Protein product: CASSRLGVVAIQYF.

This chain links TRBV6-1 with TRBJ1-5; D is possibly TRBD1 (6 bases). The germline V gene encodes CDR1 MNHNS and CDR2 SASEGT. V lost 9 bases and J 4 bases, leaving 19 bases between the germline ends. This CDR3 is built from 15 residues. CDR3 region: CASTLQDSWNQPQHF. The CDR3 nucleotides are TGTGCCAGTACGTTACAGGACAGCTGGAATCAGCCCCAGCATTTT.

The chain carries TRBV7-2 and TRBJ2-7; 10 bases fit TRBD2. Germline V gene sequence: CDR1 SGHTA, CDR2 FQGNSA. This CDR3 is built from 15 residues. Trimming at V came to 0 bases and at J to 2 bases, leaving 1 base not matched to a gene. The DNA of the CDR3 is TGTGCCAGCAGCTTAGCCGGGACTAGCGCCTACGAGCAGTACGTC. Translated, it gives CASSLAGTSAYEQYV.